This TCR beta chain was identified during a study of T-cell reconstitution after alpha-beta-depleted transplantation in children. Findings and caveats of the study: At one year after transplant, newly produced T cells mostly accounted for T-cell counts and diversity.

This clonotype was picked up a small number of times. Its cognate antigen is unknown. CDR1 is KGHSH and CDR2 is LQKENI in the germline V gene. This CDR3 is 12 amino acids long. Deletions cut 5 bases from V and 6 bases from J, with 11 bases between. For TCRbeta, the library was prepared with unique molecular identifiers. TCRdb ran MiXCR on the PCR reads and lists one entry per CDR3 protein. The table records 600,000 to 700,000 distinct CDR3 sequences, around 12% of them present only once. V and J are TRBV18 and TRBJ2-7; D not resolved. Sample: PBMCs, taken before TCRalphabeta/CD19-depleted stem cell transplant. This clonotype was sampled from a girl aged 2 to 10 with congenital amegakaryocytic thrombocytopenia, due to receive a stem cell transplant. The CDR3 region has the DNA TGTGCCAGCTCAATAGGTTTGGGCGAGCAGTACTTC. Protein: CASSIGLGEQYF.